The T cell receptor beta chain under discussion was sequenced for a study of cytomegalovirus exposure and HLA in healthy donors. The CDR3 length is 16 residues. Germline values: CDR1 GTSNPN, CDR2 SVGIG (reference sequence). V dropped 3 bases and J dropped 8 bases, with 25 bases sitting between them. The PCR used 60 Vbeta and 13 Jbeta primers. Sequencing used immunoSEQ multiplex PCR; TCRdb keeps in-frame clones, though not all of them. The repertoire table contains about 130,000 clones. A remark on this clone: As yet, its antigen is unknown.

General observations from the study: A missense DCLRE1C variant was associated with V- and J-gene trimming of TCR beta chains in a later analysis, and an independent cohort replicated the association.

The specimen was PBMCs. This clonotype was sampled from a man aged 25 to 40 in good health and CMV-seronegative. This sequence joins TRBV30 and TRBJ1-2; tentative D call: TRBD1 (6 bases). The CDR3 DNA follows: TGTGCCTGGAGCTACCAGACGCCACAGGGAAATAGAGGCTACACCTTC. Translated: CAWSYQTPQGNRGYTF.